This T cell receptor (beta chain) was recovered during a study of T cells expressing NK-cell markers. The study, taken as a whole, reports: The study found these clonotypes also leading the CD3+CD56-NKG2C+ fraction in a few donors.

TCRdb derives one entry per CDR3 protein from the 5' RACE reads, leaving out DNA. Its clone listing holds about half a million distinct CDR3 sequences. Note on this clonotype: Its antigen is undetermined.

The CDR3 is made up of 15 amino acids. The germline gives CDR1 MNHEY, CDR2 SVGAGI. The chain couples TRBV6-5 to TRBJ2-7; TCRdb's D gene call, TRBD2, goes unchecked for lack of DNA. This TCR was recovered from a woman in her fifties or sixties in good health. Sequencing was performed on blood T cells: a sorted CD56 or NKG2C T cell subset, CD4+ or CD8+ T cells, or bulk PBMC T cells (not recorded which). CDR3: CASSWGLAGSHEQYF.